The 23 T cell receptor beta chains reported below all come from one sample, sequenced in a study of OX40 agonist ivuxolimab in advanced cancers. Here immunoSEQ multiplex PCR was the method, and the copy in TCRdb shows in-frame clones only, minus some. The sample lists tens of thousands of clones, about 85% seen once, with about 31% in the top ten. The sample in question was CD4+ or CD8+ T cells sorted from blood, obtained in a trial of the OX40 agonist ivuxolimab. All receptors come from an adult with an advanced solid tumor such as melanoma, head and neck, liver or kidney cancer.

The rearrangement joins TRBV5-1 to TRBJ2-5; 9 bases map to TRBD2. Trimming cost V 0 bases and J 5 bases; bases outside gene matches: 8. The germline V gene encodes CDR1 SGHRS and CDR2 YFSETQ. CDR3 length: 16 amino acids. The DNA for the CDR3 is TGCGCCAGCAGCTTGGTAGAAGCGGGAGGTGGGGAGACCCAGTACTTC. As protein: CASSLVEAGGGETQYF.

The chain joins TRBV6-6 to TRBJ2-7; no firm D call. V lost 4 bases and J 5 bases, leaving 9 bases between the germline ends. The germline CDR1 and CDR2 sequences are MNHNY and SVGAGI (reference sequence). The length of the CDR3 is 12 residues. In DNA, the CDR3 is TGTGCCAGCAGTTCCAGGTTCGACGAGCAGTACTTC. It encodes CASSSRFDEQYF.

This chain links TRBV5-1 with TRBJ1-2; D call uncertain. Germline values: CDR1 SGHRS, CDR2 YFSETQ. The CDR3 length is 14 residues. Trimming left V 0 bases short and J 4 bases short, with 10 bases between. CDR3 DNA sequence: TGCGCCAGCAGCTTGGAGGGCATCTCCTATGGCTACACCTTC. Residues: CASSLEGISYGYTF.

This rearrangement joins TRBV4-1 to TRBJ2-7; a weak D match, TRBD2 (6 bases). The CDR3 has 15 residues. The germline CDR1 and CDR2 sequences are MGHRA and YSYEKL. V lost 4 bases to trimming and J lost 2 bases, with 15 bases between them. CDR3 DNA: TGCGCCAGCAGCCCCCTTGGCGGGAACCCCTACGAGCAGTACTTC. Protein sequence: CASSPLGGNPYEQYF.

The V and J genes are TRBV4-3 and TRBJ2-7, with a tentative D call TRBD1 (5 bases). The CDR3 is made up of 16 amino acids. Looked up from germline, CDR1 is LGHNA and CDR2 is YSLEER. V gave up 5 bases and J gave up 3 bases, with 20 bases separating them. The CDR3 region is CASSSRRSSGNYEQYF. The CDR3 DNA reads as TGCGCCAGCAGCTCACGAAGAAGTTCAGGGAACTACGAGCAGTACTTC.

CDR3 region: CSAYQETQYF. In nucleotides, the CDR3 is TGCAGTGCTTACCAAGAGACCCAGTACTTC. The chain employs TRBV20-1 and TRBJ2-5; the D is unclear. CDR3 length: 10 amino acids. Germline-derived CDR1 and CDR2 are DFQATT and SNEGSKA (reference sequence). Trimming stripped 5 bases from V and 0 bases from J, with 1 base between.

The genes are TRBV11-3 and TRBJ2-5; D remains ambiguous. This CDR3 spans 13 amino acids. V lost 3 bases and J 5 bases, leaving 10 bases between the germline ends. The germline V gene has CDR1 SGHNT and CDR2 YENEEA. The CDR3 DNA reads TGTGCCAGCAGCTTCGGCCCGCGCGAGACCCAGTACTTC. Translating it yields CASSFGPRETQYF.

This clone was counted only a few times. The rearrangement joins TRBV18 to TRBJ1-5; D remains ambiguous. CDR1 is KGHSH and CDR2 is LQKENI in the germline V gene. The CDR3 length is 14 residues. V lost 2 bases and J lost 3, with 8 bases in between. The CDR3 spells CASSPLADNQPQHF. For the CDR3, the DNA is TGTGCCAGCTCACCATTGGCCGACAATCAGCCCCAGCATTTT.

This sequence joins TRBV2 and TRBJ2-4; TRBD2 aligns across 7 bases. CDR3 length: 18 residues. J lost 0 bases, V lost 0 bases, and 8 bases had no gene match. The germline V gene has CDR1 SNHLY and CDR2 FYNNEI. CDR3 coding DNA: TGTGCCAGCAGTGAAGCCCCAGCGGGACCGTTAGCCAAAAACATTCAGTACTTC. Translated: CASSEAPAGPLAKNIQYF. The variable domain in full, completed from reference TRBV2 and TRBJ2-4, reads EPEVTQTPSHQVTQMGQEVILRCVPISNHLYFYWYRQILGQKVEFLVSFYNNEISEKSEIFDDQFSVERPDGSNFTLKIRSTKLEDSAMYFCASSEAPAGPLAKNIQYFGAGTRLSVL.

This chain's CDR3 is CASSLRDTRLGEQYF. DNA of the CDR3: TGTGCCAGCAGCCTCAGGGACACCCGTCTCGGCGAGCAGTACTTC. The gene calls are TRBV11-2 and TRBJ2-7, with D perhaps TRBD1 (6 bases). The CDR3 contains 15 residues. With 5 bases removed from V and 6 bases from J, the gap between germline ends came to 20 bases. Germline V gene lookup returns CDR1 SGHAT and CDR2 FQNNGV. Full variable domain (outside the CDR3, taken from reference TRBV11-2 and TRBJ2-7): EAGVAQSPRYKIIEKRQSVAFWCNPISGHATLYWYQQILGQGPKLLIQFQNNGVVDDSQLPKDRFSAERLKGVDSTLKIQPAKLEDSAVYLCASSLRDTRLGEQYFGPGTRLTVT.

The V and J genes are TRBV9 and TRBJ2-1; D tentatively reads TRBD1 or TRBD2 (6 bases each). This CDR3 is built from 16 residues. Germline CDR1 and CDR2: SGDLS and YYNGEE. Deletions cut 2 bases from V and 6 bases from J, with 18 bases between. The CDR3 sequence: CASSVLLRGPLNEQFF. The CDR3 region has the DNA TGTGCCAGCAGCGTCTTACTCCGGGGGCCCCTCAATGAGCAGTTCTTC.

The V gene is TRBV27, the J gene TRBJ1-1; D is ambiguous. V was clipped by 3 bases and J by 0 bases, with 14 bases between them. Per germline, CDR1 MNHEY and CDR2 SMNVEV (reference sequence). This CDR3 has 16 amino acids. The CDR3 DNA reads TGTGCCAGCAGTTTTACCAGGAGCAACATGAACACTGAAGCTTTCTTT. It encodes CASSFTRSNMNTEAFF.

The chain is built from TRBV11-3 and TRBJ2-1; tentatively, D is TRBD2 (6 bases). CDR1 is SGHNT and CDR2 is YENEEA in the germline V gene. The CDR3 loop spans 15 amino acids. With 5 bases removed from V and 7 bases from J, the gap between germline ends came to 18 bases. CDR3 in DNA: TGTGCCAGCAGCCCCAGGAGGGGCCAAGGTAATGAGCAGTTCTTC. Translated: CASSPRRGQGNEQFF.

The CDR3 protein is CASSDGQVSNQPQHF. CDR3 coding DNA: TGTGCCAGCAGTGATGGACAGGTATCGAATCAGCCCCAGCATTTT. The chain joins TRBV6-1 to TRBJ1-5; 7 bases are shared with TRBD1. This CDR3 has 15 residues. V shed 3 bases, J shed 4 bases, and the junction held 6 bases outside the gene matches. Germline V CDR1 and CDR2: MNHNS, SASEGT.

The V gene is TRBV6-5, the J gene TRBJ2-1; 13 positions match TRBD2. The CDR3 contains 16 residues. V lost 2 bases to trimming and J lost 13 bases; unmatched junction nucleotides: 11. Germline-derived CDR1 and CDR2 are MNHEY and SVGAGI. The CDR3 DNA reads TGTGCCAGCAGTTACCTACTAGCGGGAGGGCCGAGCGGTCAGTTCTTC. Its translation: CASSYLLAGGPSGQFF.

This chain connects TRBV19 to TRBJ1-5; maybe TRBD1 (5 bases). The CDR3 is 13 amino acids. Germline CDR1 reads LNHDA; CDR2 reads SQIVND (reference sequence). V shed 7 bases and J shed 4 bases, with 11 bases lying between them. The CDR3 region has the DNA TGTGCCAGTACCACGGAGGGGAATCAGCCCCAGCATTTT. This sequence encodes CASTTEGNQPQHF.

The rearrangement uses TRBV4-3 and TRBJ2-1; TRBD2 might be the D (5 bases). Trimming took off 0 bases at V and 8 bases at J, with 14 bases between the two ends. CDR3 length equals 15 residues. Germline V gene lookup returns CDR1 LGHNA and CDR2 YSLEER. CDR3 in DNA: TGCGCCAGCAGCCAAGATAGCCGGGATGAGTATGAGCAGTTCTTC. Amino acid sequence: CASSQDSRDEYEQFF.

This clone was picked up one time. V is TRBV11-2 and J is TRBJ1-1; D remains ambiguous. CDR3 length: 13 residues. V was shortened by 0 bases and J by 3 bases, with 5 bases between the two germline ends. CDR1 SGHAT and CDR2 FQNNGV come from the germline V gene. The CDR3 coding sequence is TGTGCCAGCAGCTTAGAGAGGGACACTGAAGCTTTCTTT. It specifies CASSLERDTEAFF.

The chain uses TRBV7-8 and TRBJ2-2; D uncertain. Germline V gene sequence: CDR1 SGHVS, CDR2 FQNEAQ. CDR3 size: 15 residues. The V end was cut by 8 bases, the J end by 1 base, with 14 bases between. CDR3 amino acids: CASLGKRWNTGELFF. CDR3 coding DNA: TGTGCCAGCTTGGGGAAGCGTTGGAACACCGGGGAGCTGTTTTTT.

The chain couples TRBV5-8 to TRBJ2-7; perhaps TRBD1 as D (5 bases). The CDR3 is 16 residues long. Trimming pared 0 bases from V and 2 bases from J, leaving 15 bases between. CDR1 and CDR2 from the germline V gene are SGHTS and YDEGEE. The DNA for the CDR3 is TGTGCCAGCAGCTTGGGTGTTCAGGGCTTACCCTACGAGCAGTACTTC. Translation gives CASSLGVQGLPYEQYF.

The chain employs TRBV4-1 and TRBJ2-5; the match to TRBD1 covers 11 bases. This CDR3 has 18 amino acids. With 1 base clipped from V and 5 bases from J, the junction kept 12 bases outside the gene matches. Germline V gene data show CDR1 as MGHRA and CDR2 as YSYEKL. CDR3 loop: CASSQASGKDRGPETQYF. CDR3 DNA: TGCGCCAGCAGCCAAGCCTCCGGAAAGGACAGGGGGCCGGAGACCCAGTACTTC.

The chain carries TRBV15 and TRBJ2-5; the D gene is possibly TRBD1 (6 bases). Trimming stripped 3 bases from V and 0 bases from J, with 14 bases between. CDR1 and CDR2 (germline): LNHNV, YYDKDF (reference sequence). The CDR3 loop spans 16 amino acids. CDR3 nucleotides: TGTGCCACCAGCAGTAGATTCGGACAGTACCAAGAGACCCAGTACTTC. This codes for CATSSRFGQYQETQYF.

DNA for the CDR3: TGTGCCAGCAGCTTAGGGATAGGGTCCTACGAGCAGTACTTC. It encodes CASSLGIGSYEQYF. The chain recombines TRBV7-2 with TRBJ2-7, with D unclear. The CDR3 has 14 residues. The V gene lost 1 base and the J gene lost 1 base, with 8 bases spanning the gap. The germline CDR1 and CDR2 sequences are SGHTA and FQGNSA.